This T cell receptor (beta chain) was sequenced in a study of OX40 agonist ivuxolimab in advanced cancers. Notes on the study in general: Expanded clones belonging to CD8+ T cells outnumbered, on average, those of CD4+.

Germline V gene lookup returns CDR1 SGHDN and CDR2 FVKESK. Trimming stripped 2 bases from V and 3 bases from J, with 6 bases between. The CDR3 contains 13 residues. Clones were sequenced by immunoSEQ multiplex PCR, and TCRdb holds only the in-frame ones, with some missing. The sample consists of roughly 76,000 clones, 88% of them appearing once. About this clone itself: The antigen remains undetermined.

Sample: CD4+ or CD8+ T cells sorted from blood, taken in a trial of the OX40 agonist ivuxolimab. The sequence derives from an adult with an advanced solid tumor such as melanoma, head and neck, liver or kidney cancer. V is TRBV14 and J is TRBJ2-3, with D unclear. The CDR3 DNA reads as TGTGCCAGCAGCCAATCAAGGACAGATACGCAGTATTTT. This codes for CASSQSRTDTQYF.